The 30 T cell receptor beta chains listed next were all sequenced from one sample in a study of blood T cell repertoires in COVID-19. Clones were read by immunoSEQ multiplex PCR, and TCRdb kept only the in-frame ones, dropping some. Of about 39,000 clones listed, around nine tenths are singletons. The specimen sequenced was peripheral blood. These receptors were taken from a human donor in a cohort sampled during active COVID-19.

The CDR3 coding sequence is TGTGCCAGCCGGGCCGGACAGAACACCGGGGAGCTGTTTTTT. This codes for CASRAGQNTGELFF. The rearrangement uses TRBV3-1 (or the pseudogene TRBV3-2) and TRBJ2-2; D perhaps matches TRBD1 (5 bases). The CDR3 has 14 residues. CDR1 and CDR2 (germline): LGHDT, YNNKEL (reference sequence). The V and J ends lost 8 bases and 1 base respectively, with 11 bases between them.

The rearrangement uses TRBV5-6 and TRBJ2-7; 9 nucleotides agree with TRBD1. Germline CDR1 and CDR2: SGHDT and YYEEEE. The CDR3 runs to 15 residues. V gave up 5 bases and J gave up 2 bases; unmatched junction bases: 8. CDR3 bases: TGTGCCAGCAGGGAATCCGGGACAGGGACCTACGAGCAGTACTTC. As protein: CASRESGTGTYEQYF.

In nucleotides, the CDR3 is TGTGCCAGCAGTTCGGGAGGAGGGTTTAGCCCTAGGGGCTACACCTTC. Its translation: CASSSGGGFSPRGYTF. The chain links TRBV27 to TRBJ1-2; D gene unclear. Germline CDR1 is MNHEY and CDR2 is SMNVEV (reference sequence). This CDR3 has 16 residues. V dropped 4 bases and J dropped 8 bases, with 23 bases sitting between them.

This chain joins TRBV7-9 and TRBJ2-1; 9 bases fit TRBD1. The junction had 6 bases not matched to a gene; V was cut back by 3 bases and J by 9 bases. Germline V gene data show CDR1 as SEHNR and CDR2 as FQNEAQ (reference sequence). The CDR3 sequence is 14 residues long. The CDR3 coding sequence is TGTGCCAGCAGCTTTCCGGGACAGGGCGTTGAGCAGTTCTTC. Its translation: CASSFPGQGVEQFF.

The CDR3 DNA reads as TGTGCCAGTAGTACCGGGACAGGGTCCGAGACCCAGTACTTC. This sequence encodes CASSTGTGSETQYF. V usage is TRBV19 and J usage is TRBJ2-5; 9 positions agree with TRBD1. The CDR3 has 14 residues. Germline loops: CDR1 LNHDA, CDR2 SQIVND (reference sequence). Unmatched junction bases numbered 5, after V lost 4 bases and J lost 5 bases.

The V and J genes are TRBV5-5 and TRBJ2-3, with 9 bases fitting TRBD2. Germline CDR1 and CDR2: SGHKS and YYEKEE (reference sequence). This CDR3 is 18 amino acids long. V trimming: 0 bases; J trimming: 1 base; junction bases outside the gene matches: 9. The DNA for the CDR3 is TGTGCCAGCAGCTTGGGCTGGCGGGGGGGGAAACGCACAGATACGCAGTATTTT. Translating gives CASSLGWRGGKRTDTQYF.

The CDR3 DNA reads as TGTGCCGGCCGTGACTCCATGAACACTGAAGCTTTCTTT. It is translated as CAGRDSMNTEAFF. The rearrangement links TRBV18 to TRBJ1-1; D not certain. The CDR3 covers 13 residues. CDR1 and CDR2 from the germline V gene are KGHSH and LQKENI. V was pared by 11 bases and J by 0 bases, with 13 bases between.

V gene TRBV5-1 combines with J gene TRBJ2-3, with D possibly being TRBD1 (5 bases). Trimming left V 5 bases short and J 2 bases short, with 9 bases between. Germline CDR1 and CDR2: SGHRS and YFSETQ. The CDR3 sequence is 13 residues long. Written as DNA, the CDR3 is TGCGCCAGCAGGGCGGACAACACAGATACGCAGTATTTT. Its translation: CASRADNTDTQYF. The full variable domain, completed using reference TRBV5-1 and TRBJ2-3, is KAGVTQTPRYLIKTRGQQVTLSCSPISGHRSVSWYQQTPGQGLQFLFEYFSETQRNKGNFPGRFSGRQFSNSRSEMNVSTLELGDSALYLCASRADNTDTQYFGPGTRLTVL.

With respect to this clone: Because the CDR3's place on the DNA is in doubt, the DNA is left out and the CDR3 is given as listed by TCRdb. The CDR3 sequence: CASSIVVGQGAKKFF. This chain joins TRBV19 and TRBJ2-1; the DNA was not compared with TRBD1, the D call given in the table. The V gene's germline CDR1 is LNHDA and CDR2 SQIVND (reference sequence). With termini counted, the CDR3 has 15 amino acids.

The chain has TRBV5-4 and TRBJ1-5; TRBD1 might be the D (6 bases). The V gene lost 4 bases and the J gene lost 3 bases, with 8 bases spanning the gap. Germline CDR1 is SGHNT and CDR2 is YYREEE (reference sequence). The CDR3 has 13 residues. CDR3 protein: CASSGGVNQPQHF. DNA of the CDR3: TGTGCCAGCAGCGGGGGCGTCAATCAGCCCCAGCATTTT. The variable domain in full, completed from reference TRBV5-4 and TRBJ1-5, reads ETGVTQSPTHLIKTRGQQVTLRCSSQSGHNTVSWYQQALGQGPQFIFQYYREEENGRGNFPPRFSGLQFPNYSSELNVNALELDDSALYLCASSGGVNQPQHFGDGTRLSIL.

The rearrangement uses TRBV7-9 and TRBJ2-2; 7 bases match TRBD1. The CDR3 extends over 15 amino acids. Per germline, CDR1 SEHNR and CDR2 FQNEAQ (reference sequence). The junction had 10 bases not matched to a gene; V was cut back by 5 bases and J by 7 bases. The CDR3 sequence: CASSLKRQGDGELFF. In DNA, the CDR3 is TGTGCCAGCAGCCTAAAAAGACAGGGTGACGGGGAGCTGTTTTTT. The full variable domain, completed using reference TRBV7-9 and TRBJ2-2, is DTGVSQNPRHKITKRGQNVTFRCDPISEHNRLYWYRQTLGQGPEFLTYFQNEAQLEKSRLLSDRFSAERPKGSFSTLEIQRTEQGDSAMYLCASSLKRQGDGELFFGEGSRLTVL.

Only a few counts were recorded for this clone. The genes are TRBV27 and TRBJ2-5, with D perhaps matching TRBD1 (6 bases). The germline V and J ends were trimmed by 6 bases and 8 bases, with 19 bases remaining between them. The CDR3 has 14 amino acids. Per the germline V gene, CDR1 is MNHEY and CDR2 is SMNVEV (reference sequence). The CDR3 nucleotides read TGTGCCAGCAGCCCAGGCCGGGACACCTACACCCAGTACTTC. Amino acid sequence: CASSPGRDTYTQYF.

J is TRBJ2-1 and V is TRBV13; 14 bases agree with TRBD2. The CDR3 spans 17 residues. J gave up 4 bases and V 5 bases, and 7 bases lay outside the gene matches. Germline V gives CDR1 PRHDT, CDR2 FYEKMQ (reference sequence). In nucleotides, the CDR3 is TGTGCCAGCAGCCCCGGACTAGCGGGGGGCAGGTACAATGAGCAGTTCTTC. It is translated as CASSPGLAGGRYNEQFF.

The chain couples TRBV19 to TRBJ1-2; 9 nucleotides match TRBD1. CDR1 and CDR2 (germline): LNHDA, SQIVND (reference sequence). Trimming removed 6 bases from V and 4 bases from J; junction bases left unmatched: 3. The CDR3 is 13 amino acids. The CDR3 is CASRTGGGYGYTF. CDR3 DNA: TGTGCCAGTAGGACAGGGGGTGGCTATGGCTACACCTTC. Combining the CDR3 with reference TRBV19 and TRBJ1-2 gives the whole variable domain DGGITQSPKYLFRKEGQNVTLSCEQNLNHDAMYWYRQDPGQGLRLIYYSQIVNDFQKGDIAEGYSVSREKKESFPLTVTSAQKNPTAFYLCASRTGGGYGYTFGSGTRLTVV.

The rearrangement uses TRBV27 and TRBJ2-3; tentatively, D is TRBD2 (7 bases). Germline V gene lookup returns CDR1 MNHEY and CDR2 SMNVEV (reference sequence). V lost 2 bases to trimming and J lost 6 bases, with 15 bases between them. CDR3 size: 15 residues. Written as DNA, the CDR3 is TGTGCCAGCAGTTTACGCGGGGGCCACGGGGATACGCAGTATTTT. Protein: CASSLRGGHGDTQYF.

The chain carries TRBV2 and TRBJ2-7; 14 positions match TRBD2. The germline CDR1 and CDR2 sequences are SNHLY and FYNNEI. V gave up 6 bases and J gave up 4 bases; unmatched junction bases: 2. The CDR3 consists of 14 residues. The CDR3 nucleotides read TGTGCCAGCAGCGGGACTAGCGGGGGTTACGAGCAGTACTTC. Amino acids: CASSGTSGGYEQYF.

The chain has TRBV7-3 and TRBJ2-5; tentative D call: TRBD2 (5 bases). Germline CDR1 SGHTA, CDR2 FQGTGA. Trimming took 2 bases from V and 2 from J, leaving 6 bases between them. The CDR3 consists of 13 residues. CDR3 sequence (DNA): TGTGCCAGCAGCTTATGGGAGCAAGAGACCCAGTACTTC. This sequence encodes CASSLWEQETQYF.

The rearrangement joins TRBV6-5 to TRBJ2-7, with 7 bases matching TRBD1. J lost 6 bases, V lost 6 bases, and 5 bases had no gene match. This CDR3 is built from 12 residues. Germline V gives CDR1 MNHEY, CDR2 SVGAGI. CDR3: CASRETGREQYF. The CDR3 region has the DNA TGTGCCAGCAGGGAGACAGGGCGCGAGCAGTACTTC.

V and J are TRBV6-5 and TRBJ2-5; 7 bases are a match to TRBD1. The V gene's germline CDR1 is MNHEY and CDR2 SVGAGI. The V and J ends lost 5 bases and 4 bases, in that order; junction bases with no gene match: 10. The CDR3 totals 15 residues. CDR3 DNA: TGTGCCAGCAGTACACCGACAGGGATCGCAGAGACCCAGTACTTC. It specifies CASSTPTGIAETQYF.

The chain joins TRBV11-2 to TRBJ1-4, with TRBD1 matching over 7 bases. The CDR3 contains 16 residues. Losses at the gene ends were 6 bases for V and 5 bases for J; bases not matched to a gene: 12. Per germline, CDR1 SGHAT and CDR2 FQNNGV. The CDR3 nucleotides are TGTGCCAGCAGTCGGGACAGAGGGTTTAAGAATGAAAAACTGTTTTTT. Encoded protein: CASSRDRGFKNEKLFF.

The CDR3 DNA reads TGTGCCAGTAGTATGGGCCAGGGGCTAGATACGCAGTATTTT. It yields the protein CASSMGQGLDTQYF. This chain links TRBV19 with TRBJ2-3; maybe TRBD1 (6 bases). Germline CDR1 and CDR2: LNHDA and SQIVND (reference sequence). Between the trimmed V and J ends, which lost 3 bases and 5 bases, there was a span of 12 bases. The CDR3 is 14 residues long.

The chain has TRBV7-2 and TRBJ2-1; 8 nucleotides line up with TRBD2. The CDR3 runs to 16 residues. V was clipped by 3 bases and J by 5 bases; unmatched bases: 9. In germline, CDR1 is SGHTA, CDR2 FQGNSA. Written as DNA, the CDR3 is TGTGCCAGCAGCTTCGCGGGGGGCTGGACCCACAATGAGCAGTTCTTC. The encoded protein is CASSFAGGWTHNEQFF.

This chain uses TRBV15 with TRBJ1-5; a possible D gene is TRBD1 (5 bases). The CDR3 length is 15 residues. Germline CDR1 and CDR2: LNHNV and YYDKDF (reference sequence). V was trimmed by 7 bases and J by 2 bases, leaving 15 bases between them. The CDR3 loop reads CATTSTDTRNQPQHF. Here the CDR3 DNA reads TGTGCCACCACCTCGACAGATACTCGCAATCAGCCCCAGCATTTT.

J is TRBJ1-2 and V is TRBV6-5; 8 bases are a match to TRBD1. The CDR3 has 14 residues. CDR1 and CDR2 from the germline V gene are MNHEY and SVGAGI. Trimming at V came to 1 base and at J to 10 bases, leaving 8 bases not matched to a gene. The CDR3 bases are TGTGCCAGCAGTTACTTGACCTCCAGGGGGCTCTACACCTTC. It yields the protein CASSYLTSRGLYTF.

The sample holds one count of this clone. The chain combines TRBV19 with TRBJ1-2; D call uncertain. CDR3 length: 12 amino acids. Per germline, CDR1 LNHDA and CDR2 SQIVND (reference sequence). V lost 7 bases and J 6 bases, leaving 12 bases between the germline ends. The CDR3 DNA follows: TGTGCCAGTATCTCGACCGGGGATGGCTACACCTTC. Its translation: CASISTGDGYTF.

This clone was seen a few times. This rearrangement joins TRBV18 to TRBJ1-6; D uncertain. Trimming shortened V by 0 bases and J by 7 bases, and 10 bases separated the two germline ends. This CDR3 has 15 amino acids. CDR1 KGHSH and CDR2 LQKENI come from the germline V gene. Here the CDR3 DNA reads TGTGCCAGCTCACCACCGGAGGTGGGGAATTCACCCCTCCACTTT. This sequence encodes CASSPPEVGNSPLHF.

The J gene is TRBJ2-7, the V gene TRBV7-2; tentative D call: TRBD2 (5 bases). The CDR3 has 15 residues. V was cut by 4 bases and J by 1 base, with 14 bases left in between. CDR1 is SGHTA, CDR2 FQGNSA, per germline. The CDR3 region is CASSSAAGSSYEQYF. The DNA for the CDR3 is TGTGCCAGCAGCTCAGCTGCGGGCTCTTCCTACGAGCAGTACTTC.

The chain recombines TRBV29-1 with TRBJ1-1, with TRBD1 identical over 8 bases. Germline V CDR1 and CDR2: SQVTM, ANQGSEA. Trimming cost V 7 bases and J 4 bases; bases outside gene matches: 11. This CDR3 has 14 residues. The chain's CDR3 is CSAKETGAGTEAFF. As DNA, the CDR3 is TGCAGCGCTAAAGAGACAGGGGCGGGCACTGAAGCTTTCTTT.

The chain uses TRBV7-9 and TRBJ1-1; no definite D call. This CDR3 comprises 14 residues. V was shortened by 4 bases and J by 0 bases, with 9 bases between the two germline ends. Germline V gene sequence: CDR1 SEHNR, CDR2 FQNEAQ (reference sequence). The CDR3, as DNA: TGTGCCAGCAGCTGGTTTGCGGTGAACACTGAAGCTTTCTTT. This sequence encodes CASSWFAVNTEAFF. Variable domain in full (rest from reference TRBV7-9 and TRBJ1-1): DTGVSQNPRHKITKRGQNVTFRCDPISEHNRLYWYRQTLGQGPEFLTYFQNEAQLEKSRLLSDRFSAERPKGSFSTLEIQRTEQGDSAMYLCASSWFAVNTEAFFGQGTRLTVV.

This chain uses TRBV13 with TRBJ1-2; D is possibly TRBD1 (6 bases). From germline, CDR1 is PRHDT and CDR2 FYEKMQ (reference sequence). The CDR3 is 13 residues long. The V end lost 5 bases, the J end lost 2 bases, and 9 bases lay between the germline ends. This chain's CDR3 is CASSQQGNYGYTF. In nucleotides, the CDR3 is TGTGCCAGCAGCCAACAGGGAAACTATGGCTACACCTTC.